Following are 24 T cell receptor beta chains from one sample sequenced in a study of T cell repertoires in cytomegalovirus infection. TCRdb recomputed calls from the reads with MiXCR, one row per CDR3 protein. The sample holds about 740,000 distinct CDR3 sequences, 35% to 45% seen once. Source material: PBMCs. These receptors all come from a human donor in good health (CMV status not recorded). Some clones in this sample may be carry-over from other donors' samples.

This clonotype was seen more than once but under ten times. The chain combines TRBV7-3 with TRBJ2-7; 10 nucleotides agree with TRBD1. V lost 3 bases to trimming and J lost 3 bases; unmatched junction nucleotides: 2. The germline V gene encodes CDR1 SGHTA and CDR2 FQGTGA. This CDR3 has 14 residues. The CDR3 nucleotides read TGTGCCAGCAGCTTGACAGGGGGCGGCTACGAGCAGTACTTC. The encoded protein is CASSLTGGGYEQYF.

As to this clonotype: Since the CDR3 does not end with the conserved phenylalanine or tryptophan, this likely comes from a read error. V usage is TRBV28 and J usage is TRBJ1-2; 9 bases are a match to TRBD1. Germline trimming cut 5 bases from V and 4 bases from J; bases unmatched to any gene: 11. In germline, CDR1 is MDHEN, CDR2 SYDVKM. The CDR3 spans 16 residues. The CDR3 loop is CASSLAPGQGPYGYTL. Here the CDR3 DNA reads TGTGCCAGCAGTCTAGCTCCGGGACAGGGCCCCTATGGCTACACCTTA.

The chain recombines TRBV24-1 with TRBJ1-1, with a possible D match to TRBD1 (6 bases). The CDR3 extends over 13 amino acids. Germline CDR1 KGHDR, CDR2 SFDVKD. V lost 4 bases to trimming and J lost 7 bases, with 12 bases between them. The CDR3 region is CATSEPDSNEAFF. CDR3 bases: TGTGCCACCAGTGAACCGGACAGCAATGAAGCTTTCTTT.

This clonotype was counted ten times or more. The DNA for the CDR3 is TGTGCCAGCAGCGGGGGGGTGAACACTGAAGCTTTCTTT. Translation gives CASSGGVNTEAFF. The gene calls are TRBV12-3 or TRBV12-4 and TRBJ1-1; tentatively, D is TRBD1 (5 bases). The CDR3 runs to 13 residues. V was cut by 6 bases and J by 0 bases, with 8 bases left in between.

This clonotype was found a few times. The J gene is TRBJ2-7, the V gene TRBV28; the D gene is possibly TRBD1 (6 bases). Looked up from germline, CDR1 is MDHEN and CDR2 is SYDVKM. There are 14 residues in the CDR3. V lost 6 bases, J lost 3 bases, and 15 bases lay in between. CDR3 in DNA: TGTGCCAGCAGGGCTCAGGACAGCTTCTACGAGCAGTACTTC. Protein sequence: CASRAQDSFYEQYF. Filled out from reference TRBV28 and TRBJ2-7, the complete variable domain reads DVKVTQSSRYLVKRTGEKVFLECVQDMDHENMFWYRQDPGLGLRLIYFSYDVKMKEKGDIPEGYSVSREKKERFSLILESASTNQTSMYLCASRAQDSFYEQYFGPGTRLTVT.

The table lists this clonotype with many counts. The chain carries TRBV7-2 and TRBJ1-2; 8 nucleotides align to TRBD1. Germline V lookup: CDR1 SGHTA, CDR2 FQGNSA. V was pared by 0 bases and J by 2 bases, with 5 bases of the junction left unmatched. This CDR3 contains 16 residues. This CDR3 is CASSLAGDRGNYGYTF. CDR3 nucleotide sequence: TGTGCCAGCAGCTTAGCGGGAGACAGGGGAAACTATGGCTACACCTTC. The full variable domain, its missing parts supplied by reference TRBV7-2 and TRBJ1-2, is GAGVSQSPSNKVTEKGKDVELRCDPISGHTALYWYRQSLGQGLEFLIYFQGNSAPDKSGLPSDRFSAERTGGSVSTLTIQRTQQEDSAVYLCASSLAGDRGNYGYTFGSGTRLTVV.

Note on this clonotype: One end of the junction varies from germline; a read error may be responsible. The rearrangement joins TRBV12-3 or TRBV12-4 to TRBJ1-1; no definite D call. CDR3 size: 11 residues. CDR3 sequence reads: CASKVGTEACF. The CDR3 DNA reads as TGTGCCAGCAAGGTAGGCACTGAAGCTTGCTTT.

This clonotype appeared a few times. The chain employs TRBV7-8 and TRBJ2-1; 13 bases align to TRBD2. The CDR3 loop spans 16 amino acids. Germline assignment: CDR1 SGHVS and CDR2 FQNEAQ. V lost 7 bases and J lost 7; bases outside the gene matches: 10. CDR3 nucleotide sequence: TGTGCCAGCAACCCTACGTGGACTAGCGGGGGTAATGAGCAGTTCTTC. It codes for CASNPTWTSGGNEQFF.

This clonotype was observed many times. The chain is built from TRBV7-2 and TRBJ1-1; D is perhaps TRBD1 (5 bases). Germline V gives CDR1 SGHTA, CDR2 FQGNSA. V gave up 6 bases and J gave up 3 bases, with 8 bases separating them. The CDR3 loop spans 12 amino acids. The CDR3 sequence: CASRRGDTEAFF. As DNA, the CDR3 is TGTGCCAGCAGAAGGGGTGACACTGAAGCTTTCTTT.

For the CDR3, the DNA is TGCGCCATCAACGACAGGGAAAATCAGCCCAATCATTTT. This sequence encodes CAINDRENQPNHF. The chain carries TRBV10-2 and TRBJ1-5, with 7 bases fitting TRBD1. This CDR3 region has 13 residues. V was pared by 10 bases and J by 16 bases, with 19 bases of the junction left unmatched. From germline, CDR1 is WSHSY and CDR2 SAAADI.

V gene TRBV20-1 combines with J gene TRBJ2-1, with TRBD1 as a possible D gene (6 bases). The CDR3 runs to 14 residues. Germline-derived CDR1 and CDR2 are DFQATT and SNEGSKA (reference sequence). Trimming took 6 bases from V and 5 from J, leaving 17 bases between them. The CDR3 bases are TGCAGTGCAAGGGCCGGGACACTCCACAATGAGCAGTTCTTC. Protein sequence: CSARAGTLHNEQFF.

This clonotype has a single count. The V call is TRBV29-1, the J call TRBJ2-5; D is possibly TRBD2 (6 bases). This CDR3 is 13 amino acids long. The V gene's germline CDR1 is SQVTM and CDR2 ANQGSEA. With 1 base removed from V and 5 bases from J, the gap between germline ends came to 11 bases. CDR3 sequence reads: CSVEGGGDETQYF. DNA for the CDR3: TGCAGCGTTGAAGGGGGCGGGGATGAGACCCAGTACTTC. Variable domain in full (rest from reference TRBV29-1 and TRBJ2-5): SAVISQKPSRDICQRGTSLTIQCQVDSQVTMMFWYRQQPGQSLTLIATANQGSEATYESGFVIDKFPISRPNLTFSTLTVSNMSPEDSSIYLCSVEGGGDETQYFGPGTRLLVL.

The rearrangement links TRBV19 to TRBJ2-1, with 12 bases identical to TRBD2. The CDR3 covers 18 residues. Germline V lookup: CDR1 LNHDA, CDR2 SQIVND (reference sequence). V lost 7 bases and J lost 6; bases outside the gene matches: 16. The CDR3 sequence is CASTPVGRGTSGSNEQFF. CDR3 bases: TGTGCCAGTACCCCCGTCGGGCGGGGGACTAGCGGGTCCAATGAGCAGTTCTTC. Complete variable domain (other parts from reference TRBV19 and TRBJ2-1): DGGITQSPKYLFRKEGQNVTLSCEQNLNHDAMYWYRQDPGQGLRLIYYSQIVNDFQKGDIAEGYSVSREKKESFPLTVTSAQKNPTAFYLCASTPVGRGTSGSNEQFFGPGTRLTVL.

The chain couples TRBV7-6 to TRBJ2-3, with D possibly matching TRBD2 (6 bases). This CDR3 is 15 amino acids long. V was cut by 5 bases and J by 0 bases, with 12 bases left in between. Germline V gene lookup returns CDR1 SGHVS and CDR2 FNYEAQ. The CDR3 loop reads CASSPASASTDTQYF. The CDR3 coding sequence is TGTGCCAGCAGCCCAGCTAGCGCTAGCACAGATACGCAGTATTTT.

In this sample, this clonotype turned up a few times. The DNA of the CDR3 is TGTGCCAGTCAGGATGTAGGCAGGGTCGTGGAGACCCAGTACTTC. Translating gives CASQDVGRVVETQYF. The chain carries TRBV28 and TRBJ2-5; D is perhaps TRBD1 (5 bases). The CDR3 is 15 amino acids. Germline CDR1 is MDHEN and CDR2 is SYDVKM. Trimming removed 9 bases from V and 5 bases from J, with 22 bases in between.

V usage is TRBV20-1 and J usage is TRBJ1-4; D is possibly TRBD1 (6 bases). CDR3 length: 16 amino acids. V was trimmed by 0 bases and J by 3 bases, leaving 14 bases between them. Germline V CDR1 and CDR2: DFQATT, SNEGSKA (reference sequence). CDR3 nucleotide sequence: TGCAGTGCTAGAGAAACAACAGGGTTGTCTAATGAAAAACTGTTTTTT. Translated: CSARETTGLSNEKLFF.

This chain joins TRBV5-6 and TRBJ1-1, with D perhaps TRBD1 (5 bases). This CDR3 contains 15 residues. V gave up 6 bases and J gave up 6 bases, with 21 bases separating them. CDR1 is SGHDT, CDR2 YYEEEE, per germline. CDR3 DNA sequence: TGTGCCAGCAACGGGGACTTTACTCTCGGTCCTGAAGCTTTCTTT. This gives the protein CASNGDFTLGPEAFF.

J is TRBJ1-5 and V is TRBV7-6; D gene unclear. Germline V gene lookup returns CDR1 SGHVS and CDR2 FNYEAQ. This CDR3 region has 13 residues. Trimming pared 10 bases from V and 4 bases from J, leaving 14 bases between. CDR3 DNA sequence: TGTGCCACATGGGAAGGAGATAATCAGCCCCAGCATTTT. The encoded protein is CATWEGDNQPQHF.

This clonotype has only a few counts. The rearrangement uses TRBV27 and TRBJ1-2; a weak D match, TRBD1 (5 bases). The V end was cut by 4 bases, the J end by 4 bases, with 22 bases between. The CDR3 has 17 residues. Germline V gene lookup returns CDR1 MNHEY and CDR2 SMNVEV (reference sequence). CDR3 DNA: TGTGCCAGCAGTTGGCAGGTAGACCCCCAGGGTGGCTATGGCTACACCTTC. This gives the protein CASSWQVDPQGGYGYTF.

The rearrangement uses TRBV7-9 and TRBJ1-1; D perhaps matches TRBD1 (5 bases). V was shortened by 6 bases and J by 1 base, with 12 bases between the two germline ends. In germline, CDR1 is SEHNR, CDR2 FQNEAQ (reference sequence). This CDR3 region has 14 residues. This CDR3 reads CASRSGTQNTEAFF. The DNA for the CDR3 is TGTGCCAGCAGATCCGGGACTCAGAACACTGAAGCTTTCTTT.

There are a few counts of this clonotype. CDR3 in amino acids: CASRSGHSDQPQHF. The CDR3, as DNA: TGTGCCAGCAGGTCAGGACACTCCGATCAGCCCCAGCATTTT. The V gene is TRBV6-9, the J gene TRBJ1-5; possibly TRBD1 for D (5 bases). CDR1 is MNHGY, CDR2 SVAAGI, per germline. This CDR3 has 14 amino acids. The V and J ends lost 6 bases and 5 bases respectively, with 14 bases between them.

This clonotype was picked up a small number of times. The CDR3 DNA follows: TGTGCCAGCAGTCCAGGACAGTTTTTGGGCACTGAAGCTTTCTTT. As protein: CASSPGQFLGTEAFF. V is TRBV12-3 or TRBV12-4 and J is TRBJ1-1; D possibly corresponds to TRBD1 (6 bases). Trimming removed 5 bases at V and 4 bases at J, with 17 bases between. This CDR3 region has 15 residues.

This chain links TRBV28 with TRBJ2-7, with a tentative D call TRBD1 (5 bases). The length of the CDR3 is 14 residues. V was shortened by 5 bases and J by 2 bases, with 13 bases between the two germline ends. In germline, CDR1 is MDHEN, CDR2 SYDVKM. CDR3 loop: CASSPYQGAYEQYF. The CDR3 nucleotides read TGTGCCAGCAGTCCGTACCAAGGGGCCTACGAGCAGTACTTC.

This clonotype has just one count. A read error may produce the germline difference seen at one junction end. The V and J genes are TRBV20-1 and TRBJ2-3; D unclear. CDR1 is DFQATT, CDR2 SNEGSKA, per germline (reference sequence). The length of the CDR3 is 15 residues. The CDR3 DNA reads TGCAGTGCTAGAGACAGTGTTCAGGCCACAGATACGCCGTATTTT. It specifies CSARDSVQATDTPYF.